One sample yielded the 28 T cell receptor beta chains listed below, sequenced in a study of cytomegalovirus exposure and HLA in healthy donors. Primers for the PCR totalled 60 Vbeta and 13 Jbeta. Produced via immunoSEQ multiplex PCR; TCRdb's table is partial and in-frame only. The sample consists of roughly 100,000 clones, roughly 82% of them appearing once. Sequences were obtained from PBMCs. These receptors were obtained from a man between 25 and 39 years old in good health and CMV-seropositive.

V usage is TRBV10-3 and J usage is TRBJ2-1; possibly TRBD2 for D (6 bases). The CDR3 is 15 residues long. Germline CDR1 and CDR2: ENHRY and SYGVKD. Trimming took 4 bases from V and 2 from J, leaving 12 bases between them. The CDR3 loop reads CAISGERRAYNEQFF. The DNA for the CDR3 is TGTGCCATCAGTGGGGAGCGGAGGGCCTACAATGAGCAGTTCTTC.

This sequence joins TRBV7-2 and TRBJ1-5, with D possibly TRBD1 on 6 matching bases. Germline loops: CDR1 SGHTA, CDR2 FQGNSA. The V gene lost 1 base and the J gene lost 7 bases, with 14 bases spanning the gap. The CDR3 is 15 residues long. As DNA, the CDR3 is TGTGCCAGCAGCTTAGTGGCAGGGGCAGGGCAGCCCCAGCATTTT. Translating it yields CASSLVAGAGQPQHF.

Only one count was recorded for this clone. The CDR3 coding sequence is TGCGCCAGCAGCCTCCTCGGGAGACCGGGTACTGAAGCTTTCTTT. Its protein product is CASSLLGRPGTEAFF. This rearrangement joins TRBV5-1 to TRBJ1-1; D is undetermined. This CDR3 is 15 amino acids long. CDR1 SGHRS and CDR2 YFSETQ come from the germline V gene. With 4 bases removed from V and 5 bases from J, the gap between germline ends came to 18 bases.

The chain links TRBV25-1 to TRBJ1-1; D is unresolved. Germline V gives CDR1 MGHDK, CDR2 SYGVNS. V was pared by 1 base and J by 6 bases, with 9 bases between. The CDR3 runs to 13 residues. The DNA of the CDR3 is TGTGCCAGCAGTGAATTCCTTTCCCCTGAAGCTTTCTTT. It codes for CASSEFLSPEAFF.

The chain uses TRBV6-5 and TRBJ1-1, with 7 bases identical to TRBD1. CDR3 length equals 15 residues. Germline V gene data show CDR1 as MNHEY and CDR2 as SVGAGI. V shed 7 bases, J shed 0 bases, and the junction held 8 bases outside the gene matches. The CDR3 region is CASNPTGTVNTEAFF. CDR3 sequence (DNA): TGTGCCAGCAACCCCACCGGGACAGTGAACACTGAAGCTTTCTTT.

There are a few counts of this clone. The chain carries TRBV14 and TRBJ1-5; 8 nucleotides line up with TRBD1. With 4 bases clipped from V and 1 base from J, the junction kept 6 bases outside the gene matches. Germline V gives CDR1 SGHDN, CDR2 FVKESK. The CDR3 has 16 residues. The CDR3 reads CASSPGTGRSNQPQHF. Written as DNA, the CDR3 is TGTGCCAGCAGCCCGGGGACAGGAAGGAGCAATCAGCCCCAGCATTTT. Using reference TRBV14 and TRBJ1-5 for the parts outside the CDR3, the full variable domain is EAGVTQFPSHSVIEKGQTVTLRCDPISGHDNLYWYRRVMGKEIKFLLHFVKESKQDESGMPNNRFLAERTGGTYSTLKVQPAELEDSGVYFCASSPGTGRSNQPQHFGDGTRLSIL.

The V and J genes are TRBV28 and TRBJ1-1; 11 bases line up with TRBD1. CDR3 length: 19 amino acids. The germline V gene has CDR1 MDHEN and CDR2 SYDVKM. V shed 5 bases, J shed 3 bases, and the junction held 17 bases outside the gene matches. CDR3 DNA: TGTGCCAGCAGTCTTGAGGGGCGGTGGGGACAGGGGGAGCACACTGAAGCTTTCTTT. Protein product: CASSLEGRWGQGEHTEAFF.

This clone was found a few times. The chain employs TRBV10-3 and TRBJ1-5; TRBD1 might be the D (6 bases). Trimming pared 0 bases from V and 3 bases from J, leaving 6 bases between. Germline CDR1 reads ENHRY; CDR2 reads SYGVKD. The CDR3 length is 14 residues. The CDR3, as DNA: TGTGCCATCAGTGAGTCGGGACACAATCAGCCCCAGCATTTT. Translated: CAISESGHNQPQHF.

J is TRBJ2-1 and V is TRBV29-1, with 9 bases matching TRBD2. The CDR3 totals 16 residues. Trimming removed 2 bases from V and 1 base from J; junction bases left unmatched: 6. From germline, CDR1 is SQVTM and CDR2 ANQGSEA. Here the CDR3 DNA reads TGCAGCGTTGAACCCCCTAGCGGGACTTCCTACAATGAGCAGTTCTTC. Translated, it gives CSVEPPSGTSYNEQFF.

The CDR3 loop is CASSSQISNTEAFF. The DNA of the CDR3 is TGTGCCAGCAGTTCACAGATTTCGAACACTGAAGCTTTCTTT. This sequence joins TRBV5-4 and TRBJ1-1; D uncertain. V was cut by 5 bases and J by 1 base, with 12 bases left in between. CDR1 and CDR2 from the germline V gene are SGHNT and YYREEE (reference sequence). The CDR3 runs to 14 residues.

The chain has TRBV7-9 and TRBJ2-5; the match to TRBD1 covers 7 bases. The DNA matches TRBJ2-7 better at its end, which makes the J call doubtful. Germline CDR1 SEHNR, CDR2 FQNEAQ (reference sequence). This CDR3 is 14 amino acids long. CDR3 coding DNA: TGTGCCAGCAGCCAACGGGGACAGCTTTACGAGCAGTACTTC. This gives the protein CASSQRGQLYEQYF.

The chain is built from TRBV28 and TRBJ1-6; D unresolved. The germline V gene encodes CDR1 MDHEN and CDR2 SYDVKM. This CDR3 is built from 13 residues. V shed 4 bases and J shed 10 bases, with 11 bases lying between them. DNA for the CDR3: TGTGCCAGCAGTTCAGATTCCGGGTCACCCCTCCACTTT. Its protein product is CASSSDSGSPLHF.

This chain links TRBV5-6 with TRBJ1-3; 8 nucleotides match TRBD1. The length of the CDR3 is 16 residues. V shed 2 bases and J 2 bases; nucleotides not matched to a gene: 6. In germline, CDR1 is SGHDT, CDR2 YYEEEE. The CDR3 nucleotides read TGTGCCAGCAGCTTCGGACAGGGCTATGCTGGAAACACCATATATTTT. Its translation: CASSFGQGYAGNTIYF. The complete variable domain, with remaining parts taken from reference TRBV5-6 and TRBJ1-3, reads DAGVTQSPTHLIKTRGQQVTLRCSPKSGHDTVSWYQQALGQGPQFIFQYYEEEERQRGNFPDRFSGHQFPNYSSELNVNALLLGDSALYLCASSFGQGYAGNTIYFGEGSWLTVV.

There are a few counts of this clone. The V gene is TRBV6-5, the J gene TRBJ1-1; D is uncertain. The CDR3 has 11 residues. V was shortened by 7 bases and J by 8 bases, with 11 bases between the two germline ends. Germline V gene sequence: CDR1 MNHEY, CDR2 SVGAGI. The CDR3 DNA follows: TGTGCCAGCAAACAGACGGGAGAAGCTTTCTTT. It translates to CASKQTGEAFF.

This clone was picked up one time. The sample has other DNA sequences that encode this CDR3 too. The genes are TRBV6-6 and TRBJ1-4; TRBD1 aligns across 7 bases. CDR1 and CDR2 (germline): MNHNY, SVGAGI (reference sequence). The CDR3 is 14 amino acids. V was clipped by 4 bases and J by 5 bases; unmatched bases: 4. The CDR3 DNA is TGTGCCAGCAGTTTGGAACAGGGGAATGAAAAACTGTTTTTT. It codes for CASSLEQGNEKLFF.

CDR3 nucleotide sequence: TGTGCCAGAGGAGAGGACAAGCGACGGGAGACCCAGTACTTC. It specifies CARGEDKRRETQYF. The gene calls are TRBV27 and TRBJ2-5, with D perhaps TRBD1 (5 bases). The germline CDR1 and CDR2 sequences are MNHEY and SMNVEV (reference sequence). Trimming pared 9 bases from V and 5 bases from J, leaving 19 bases between. The CDR3 consists of 14 residues.

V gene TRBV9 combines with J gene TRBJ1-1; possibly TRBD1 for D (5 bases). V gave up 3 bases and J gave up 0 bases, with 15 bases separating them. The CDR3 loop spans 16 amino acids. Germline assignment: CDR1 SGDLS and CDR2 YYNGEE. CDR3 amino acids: CASSARLDNLNTEAFF. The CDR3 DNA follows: TGTGCCAGCAGCGCCAGGCTGGACAACCTGAACACTGAAGCTTTCTTT.

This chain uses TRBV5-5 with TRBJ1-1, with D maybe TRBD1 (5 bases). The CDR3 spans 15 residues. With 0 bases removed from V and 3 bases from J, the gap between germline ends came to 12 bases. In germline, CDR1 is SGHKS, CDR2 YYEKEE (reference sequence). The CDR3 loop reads CASSLVGAGDTEAFF. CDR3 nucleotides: TGTGCCAGCAGCTTGGTAGGGGCGGGGGACACTGAAGCTTTCTTT.

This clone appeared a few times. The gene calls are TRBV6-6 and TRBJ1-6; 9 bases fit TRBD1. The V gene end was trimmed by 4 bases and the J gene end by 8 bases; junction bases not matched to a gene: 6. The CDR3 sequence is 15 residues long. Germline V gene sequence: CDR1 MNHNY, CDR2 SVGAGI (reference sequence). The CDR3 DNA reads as TGTGCCAGCAGTTGGGGTTGGACAGGGGATTCACCCCTCCACTTT. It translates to CASSWGWTGDSPLHF.

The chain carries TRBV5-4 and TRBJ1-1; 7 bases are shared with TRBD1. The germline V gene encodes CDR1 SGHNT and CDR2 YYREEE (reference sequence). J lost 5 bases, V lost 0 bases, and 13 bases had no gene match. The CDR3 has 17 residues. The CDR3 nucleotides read TGTGCCAGCAGCTTGGCCGTGGGTCGACAGGGACAAACTGAAGCTTTCTTT. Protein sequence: CASSLAVGRQGQTEAFF.

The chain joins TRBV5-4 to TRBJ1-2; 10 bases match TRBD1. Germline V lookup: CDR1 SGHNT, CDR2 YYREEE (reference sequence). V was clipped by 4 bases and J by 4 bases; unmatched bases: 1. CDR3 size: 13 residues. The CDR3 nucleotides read TGTGCCAGCAGCCGGACAGGGGGCTATGGCTACACCTTC. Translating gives CASSRTGGYGYTF.

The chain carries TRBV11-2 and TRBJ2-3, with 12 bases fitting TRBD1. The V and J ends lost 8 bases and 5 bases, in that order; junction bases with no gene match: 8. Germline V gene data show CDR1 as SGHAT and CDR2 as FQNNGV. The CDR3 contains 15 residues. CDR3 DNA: TGTGCCAGCGGAAAGGGACAGGGGGCCGTAGATACGCAGTATTTT. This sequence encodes CASGKGQGAVDTQYF.

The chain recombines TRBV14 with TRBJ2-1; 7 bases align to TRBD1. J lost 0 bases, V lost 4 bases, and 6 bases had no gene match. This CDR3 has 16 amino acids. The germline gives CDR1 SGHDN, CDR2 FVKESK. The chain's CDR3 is CASSPQGQSSYNEQFF. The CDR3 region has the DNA TGTGCCAGCAGCCCACAGGGGCAGAGCTCCTACAATGAGCAGTTCTTC.

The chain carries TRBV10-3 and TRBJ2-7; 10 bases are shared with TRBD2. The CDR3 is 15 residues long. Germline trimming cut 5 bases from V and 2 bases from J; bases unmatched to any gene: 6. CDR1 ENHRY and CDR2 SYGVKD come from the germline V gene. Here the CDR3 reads CAISSRTSGTYEQYF. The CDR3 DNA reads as TGTGCCATCAGTTCGCGGACTAGCGGAACCTACGAGCAGTACTTC.

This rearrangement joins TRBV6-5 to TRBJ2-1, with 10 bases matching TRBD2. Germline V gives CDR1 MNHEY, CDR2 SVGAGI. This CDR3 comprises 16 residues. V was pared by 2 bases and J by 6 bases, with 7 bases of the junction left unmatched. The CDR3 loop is CASSYAGLADGNEQFF. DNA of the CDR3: TGTGCCAGCAGTTACGCTGGACTAGCGGACGGCAATGAGCAGTTCTTC.

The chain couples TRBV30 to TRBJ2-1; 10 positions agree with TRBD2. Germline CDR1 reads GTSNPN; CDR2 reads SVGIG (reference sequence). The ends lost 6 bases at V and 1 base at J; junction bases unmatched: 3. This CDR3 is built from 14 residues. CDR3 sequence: CACTSGESYNEQFF. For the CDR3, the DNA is TGTGCCTGTACTAGCGGGGAGTCCTACAATGAGCAGTTCTTC. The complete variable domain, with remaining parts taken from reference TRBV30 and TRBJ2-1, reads SQTIHQWPATLVQPVGSPLSLECTVEGTSNPNLYWYRQAAGRGLQLLFYSVGIGQISSEVPQNLSASRPQDRQFILSSKKLLLSDSGFYLCACTSGESYNEQFFGPGTRLTVL.

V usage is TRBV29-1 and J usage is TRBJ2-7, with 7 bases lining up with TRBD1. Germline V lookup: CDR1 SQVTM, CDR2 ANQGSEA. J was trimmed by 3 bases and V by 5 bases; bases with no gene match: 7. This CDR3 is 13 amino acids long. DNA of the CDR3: TGCAGCGTTAAACAGGGGCTGGGCTACGAGCAGTACTTC. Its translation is CSVKQGLGYEQYF.

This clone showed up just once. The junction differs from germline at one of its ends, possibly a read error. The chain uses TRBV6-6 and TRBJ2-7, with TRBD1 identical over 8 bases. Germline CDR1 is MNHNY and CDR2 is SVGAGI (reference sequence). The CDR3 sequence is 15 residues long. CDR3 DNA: TGTGCCAGCAGTTTCGAGACAGGGGATGGTTACGAGCAGCACTTC. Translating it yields CASSFETGDGYEQHF.